This T cell receptor beta chain originates from a study of T cell responses to AZD1222 COVID-19 vaccine. Here immunoSEQ multiplex PCR was the method, and the copy in TCRdb shows in-frame clones only, minus some. The table includes about 120,000 clones, around 85% detected once. Germline V gene sequence: CDR1 SGHDT, CDR2 YYEEEE. CDR3 length equals 17 residues. Trimming removed 0 bases from V and 0 bases from J; junction bases left unmatched: 4. This receptor was taken from an adult in good health. Material: peripheral blood, obtained on day 0 of AZD1222 vaccination. V gene TRBV5-6 combines with J gene TRBJ2-3; TRBD2 agrees at 10 bases. CDR3 amino acids: CASSLGSGRASTDTQYF. CDR3 bases: TGTGCCAGCAGCTTGGGGAGCGGGAGGGCCAGCACAGATACGCAGTATTTT.